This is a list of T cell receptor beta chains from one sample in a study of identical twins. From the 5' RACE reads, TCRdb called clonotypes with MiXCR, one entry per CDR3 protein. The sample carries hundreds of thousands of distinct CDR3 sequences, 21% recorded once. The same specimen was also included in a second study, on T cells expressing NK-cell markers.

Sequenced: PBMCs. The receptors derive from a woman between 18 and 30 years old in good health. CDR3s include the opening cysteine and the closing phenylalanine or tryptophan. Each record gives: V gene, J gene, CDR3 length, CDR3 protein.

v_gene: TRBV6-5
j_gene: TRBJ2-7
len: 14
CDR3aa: CASSYSGGMDEQYF

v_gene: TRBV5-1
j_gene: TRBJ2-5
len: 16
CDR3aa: CASSLIPRVFQETQYF

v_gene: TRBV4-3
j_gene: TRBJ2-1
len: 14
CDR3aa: CASSPWTYYNEQFF

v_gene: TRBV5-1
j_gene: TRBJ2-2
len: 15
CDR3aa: CASRDSGYLTGELFF

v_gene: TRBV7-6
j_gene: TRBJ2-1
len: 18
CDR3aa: CASSTEKYLAGGENEQFF

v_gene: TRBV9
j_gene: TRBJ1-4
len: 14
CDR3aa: CASSVGGGYEKLFF

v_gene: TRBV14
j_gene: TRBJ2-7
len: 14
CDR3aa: CASSQAGWAYEQYF

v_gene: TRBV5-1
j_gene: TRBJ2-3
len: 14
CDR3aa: CASSSSDLRGAQYF

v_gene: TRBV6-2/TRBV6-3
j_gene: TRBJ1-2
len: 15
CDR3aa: CASSYSVGGSYCYTF

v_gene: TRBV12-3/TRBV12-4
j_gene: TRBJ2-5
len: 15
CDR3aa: CASSLLAGLQETQYF

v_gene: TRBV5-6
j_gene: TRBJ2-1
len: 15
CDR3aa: CASSLVRAGYNEQFF

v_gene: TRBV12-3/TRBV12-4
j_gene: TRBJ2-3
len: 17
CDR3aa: CASSQGWTSGSSDTQYF

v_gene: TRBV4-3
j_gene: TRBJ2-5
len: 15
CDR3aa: CASSQERRSQETQYF

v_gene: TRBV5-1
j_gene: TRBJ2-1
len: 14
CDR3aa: CASRGTGGYNEQFF

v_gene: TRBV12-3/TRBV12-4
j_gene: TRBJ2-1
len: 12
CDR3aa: CASSLARRVGFF

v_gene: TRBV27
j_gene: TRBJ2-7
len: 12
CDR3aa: CASSGTTNEQYF

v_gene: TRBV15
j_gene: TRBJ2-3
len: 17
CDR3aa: CATSAQPLAGGPDTQYF

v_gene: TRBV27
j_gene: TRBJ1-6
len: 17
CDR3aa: CASSRTGLSSYNSPLHF

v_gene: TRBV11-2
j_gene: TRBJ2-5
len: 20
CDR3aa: CASSLVLGTSGVPPKETQYF

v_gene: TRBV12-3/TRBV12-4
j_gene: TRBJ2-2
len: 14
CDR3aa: CAGLSSGRVRELFF

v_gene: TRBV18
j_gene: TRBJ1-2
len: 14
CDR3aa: CASSPEQGNYGYTF

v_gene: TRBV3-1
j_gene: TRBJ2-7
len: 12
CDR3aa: CASSPNAREQYF

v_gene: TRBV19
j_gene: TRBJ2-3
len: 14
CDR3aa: CASKDRAFTDTQYF

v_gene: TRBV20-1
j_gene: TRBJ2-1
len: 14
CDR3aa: CSARGLGTNNEQFF

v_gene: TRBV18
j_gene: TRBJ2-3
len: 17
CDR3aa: CASSSLGPGVGTDTQYF